This T cell receptor beta chain was identified in a study of regulatory T cells in long-lasting Graves disease. Findings and limits, study-wide: Only a small sample size was used, which may have cut accuracy.

Germline V gene sequence: CDR1 SGDLS, CDR2 YYNGEE. Trimming removed 3 bases from V and 7 bases from J; junction bases left unmatched: 10. This CDR3 spans 15 amino acids. The time point here: persistent/refractory GD, antithyroid drugs over 5 years with positive TRAb. The TCR library used RNA extracted from PBMCs. Peripheral blood, around 9 milliliters of it, was drawn into EDTA tubes. Concerning this clonotype itself: Its antigen is unidentified.

Relying on iRepertoire HTBI primers and Arm-PCR of CDR3 regions, the team built TCR beta libraries. In TCRdb, the multiplex PCR reads were re-called with MiXCR into one record per CDR3 protein. This table has hundreds of thousands of distinct CDR3 sequences, less than 25% appearing once. The chain recombines TRBV9 with TRBJ1-2; 9 bases are a match to TRBD1. The sample consisted of peripheral blood mononuclear cells (PBMCs), taken when the disease was refractory, from a patient treated with antithyroid drugs. This receptor was obtained from a female donor with Graves disease. The CDR3 is CASSAGTGRFPGYTF. The CDR3 coding sequence is TGTGCCAGCAGCGCCGGGACAGGGAGATTTCCTGGCTACACCTTC.